Presented here are 7 T cell receptor beta chains from one specimen sequenced in a study of regulatory T cells in long-lasting Graves disease. Relying on iRepertoire HTBI primers and Arm-PCR of CDR3 regions, the team built TCR beta libraries. MiXCR was run by TCRdb on the multiplex PCR reads, yielding one entry per CDR3 protein. Among 250,000 to 300,000 distinct CDR3 sequences listed, 22% were seen once. Time point of the sample: persistent/refractory GD, antithyroid drugs over 5 years with positive TRAb. Extracted PBMC RNA gave rise to the TCR library. The input for sequencing was peripheral blood mononuclear cells (PBMCs), taken when the disease was refractory, from a patient treated with antithyroid drugs. The receptors were sampled from a female donor with Graves disease.

Here the CDR3 reads CASSPAPGAPNTEAFF. Written as DNA, the CDR3 is TGTGCCAGCAGCCCGGCCCCAGGGGCCCCGAACACTGAAGCTTTCTTT. The chain links TRBV28 to TRBJ1-1, with D perhaps matching TRBD1 (6 bases). V lost 6 bases and J lost 1, with 18 bases in between. The CDR3 sequence is 16 residues long. Germline V CDR1 and CDR2: MDHEN, SYDVKM.

This clonotype was detected a few times. The V and J genes are TRBV7-2 and TRBJ1-2; 9 bases are a match to TRBD1. The CDR3 contains 15 residues. Looked up from germline, CDR1 is SGHTA and CDR2 is FQGNSA. J gave up 3 bases and V 5 bases, and 7 bases lay outside the gene matches. CDR3 amino acids: CASSAQQGADYGYTF. DNA of the CDR3: TGTGCCAGCAGCGCTCAACAGGGGGCCGACTATGGCTACACCTTC. The full variable domain, with the rest looked up from reference TRBV7-2 and TRBJ1-2, is GAGVSQSPSNKVTEKGKDVELRCDPISGHTALYWYRQSLGQGLEFLIYFQGNSAPDKSGLPSDRFSAERTGGSVSTLTIQRTQQEDSAVYLCASSAQQGADYGYTFGSGTRLTVV.

This clonotype was seen once. The chain couples TRBV5-4 to TRBJ2-7; possibly TRBD1 or TRBD2 for D (5 bases each). Per the germline V gene, CDR1 is SGHNT and CDR2 is YYREEE (reference sequence). Trimming removed 7 bases from V and 4 bases from J, with 18 bases in between. The CDR3 has 14 residues. The CDR3 region is CASRSGTEGYEQYF. As DNA, the CDR3 is TGTGCCAGCCGATCCGGGACCGAGGGTTACGAGCAGTACTTC.

This clonotype was seen a handful of times. The chain joins TRBV6-1 to TRBJ1-2; no clear D gene. In germline, CDR1 is MNHNS, CDR2 SASEGT. The CDR3 is 14 amino acids. V shed 6 bases and J shed 0 bases, with 11 bases lying between them. The chain's CDR3 is CASRVIAPNYGYTF. The CDR3 DNA reads TGTGCCAGCAGGGTGATCGCTCCTAACTATGGCTACACCTTC.

This clonotype showed up just once. This likely comes from a read error, as the CDR3 has no conserved phenylalanine or tryptophan at its end. This chain connects TRBV28 to TRBJ1-3; no firm D call. V was clipped by 5 bases and J by 0 bases, with 11 bases between them. Germline CDR1 MDHEN, CDR2 SYDVKM. The CDR3 has 15 amino acids. The CDR3 region has the DNA TGTGCCAGCAGTCCCGGGTCACTCTCTGGAAACACCATATATCTT. Amino acid sequence: CASSPGSLSGNTIYL.

CDR3 DNA sequence: TGTGCCAGCTCACGAGGACAGGGAGAGGGCTATGGCTACACCTTC. Protein: CASSRGQGEGYGYTF. The genes are TRBV18 and TRBJ1-2; 8 bases map to TRBD1. Germline V lookup: CDR1 KGHSH, CDR2 LQKENI. The junction had 8 bases not matched to a gene; V was cut back by 4 bases and J by 4 bases. The CDR3 runs 15 residues.

This clonotype was observed many times. CDR3 loop: CASSRDRGSYEQYF. CDR3 nucleotide sequence: TGTGCCAGCAGTCGGGACAGGGGTTCCTACGAGCAGTACTTC. V usage is TRBV18 and J usage is TRBJ2-7; 10 bases map to TRBD1. The germline gives CDR1 KGHSH, CDR2 LQKENI. The V gene end was trimmed by 8 bases and the J gene end by 1 base; junction bases not matched to a gene: 5. This CDR3 comprises 14 residues.